The clone carrying this T cell receptor beta chain has only a few counts. Antigen unknown. Expressed TCRB transcripts were sequenced because the isolated RNA had all been reverse transcribed beforehand. Sequenced by immunoSEQ multiplex PCR; TCRdb stores in-frame clones only, minus some. The sample carries about 360,000 clones, roughly 12% recorded once. Using CD45RO/CCR7/CD25/CD127/CD95/CD27, CD4+ naive, central memory, regulatory and stem cell-like memory cells were sorted. This sample stems from a study of beta chain features in type 1 diabetes. Study-level points and caveats: All four CD4+ subsets of Type 1 diabetes patients contained TCRB CDR3s that were moderately but significantly shorter.

The germline V gene has CDR1 MNHEY and CDR2 SVGAGI. Losses at the gene ends were 7 bases for V and 0 bases for J; bases not matched to a gene: 6. CDR3 length equals 14 residues. This receptor was obtained from a young man in good health. The chain joins TRBV6-5 to TRBJ2-7; 7 bases fit TRBD1. Material for sequencing was naive CD4+ T cells from blood. The CDR3 is CASTRDSYSYEQYF. CDR3 nucleotides: TGTGCCAGCACCCGGGACAGCTACTCCTACGAGCAGTACTTC.